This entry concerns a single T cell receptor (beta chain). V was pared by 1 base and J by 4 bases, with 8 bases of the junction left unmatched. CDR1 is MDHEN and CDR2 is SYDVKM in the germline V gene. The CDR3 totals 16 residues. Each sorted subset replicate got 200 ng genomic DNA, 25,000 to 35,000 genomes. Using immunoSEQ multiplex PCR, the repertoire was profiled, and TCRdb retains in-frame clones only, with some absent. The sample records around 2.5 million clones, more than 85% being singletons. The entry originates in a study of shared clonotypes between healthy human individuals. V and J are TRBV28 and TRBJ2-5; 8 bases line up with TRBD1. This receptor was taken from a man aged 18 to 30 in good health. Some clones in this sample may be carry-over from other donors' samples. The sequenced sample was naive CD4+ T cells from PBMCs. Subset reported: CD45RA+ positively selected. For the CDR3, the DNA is TGTGCCAGCAGTTTATTCTCAGGACAGGGTCGAGAGACCCAGTACTTC. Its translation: CASSLFSGQGRETQYF.